This TCR beta chain was sequenced during a study of Graves' ophthalmopathy and Graves' hyperthyroidism. Amplified material comprised TCR beta CDR3 regions derived from RNA transcripts. RT-PCR in the first round used HTBI primers; a second-round multiplex PCR followed. Using its own MiXCR run on the multiplex PCR reads, TCRdb lists one record per CDR3 protein. The top ten hold roughly 6% of the sample, which has roughly 160,000 distinct CDR3 sequences, approximately 40% seen once. Germline CDR1 and CDR2: MNHEY and SVGAGI. The ends were cut back, 7 bases at V and 3 bases at J, with 15 bases in the middle. The CDR3 consists of 14 residues. Ten or more counts support this clonotype.

Sequencing used peripheral blood. The TCR was taken from a woman in her thirties or forties with Graves' ophthalmopathy. This chain uses TRBV6-5 with TRBJ1-2, with a weak D call TRBD1 (5 bases). The CDR3, as DNA: TGTGCCAGCACTACTCGGGACGGGGACTATGGCTACACCTTC. Translation gives CASTTRDGDYGYTF.